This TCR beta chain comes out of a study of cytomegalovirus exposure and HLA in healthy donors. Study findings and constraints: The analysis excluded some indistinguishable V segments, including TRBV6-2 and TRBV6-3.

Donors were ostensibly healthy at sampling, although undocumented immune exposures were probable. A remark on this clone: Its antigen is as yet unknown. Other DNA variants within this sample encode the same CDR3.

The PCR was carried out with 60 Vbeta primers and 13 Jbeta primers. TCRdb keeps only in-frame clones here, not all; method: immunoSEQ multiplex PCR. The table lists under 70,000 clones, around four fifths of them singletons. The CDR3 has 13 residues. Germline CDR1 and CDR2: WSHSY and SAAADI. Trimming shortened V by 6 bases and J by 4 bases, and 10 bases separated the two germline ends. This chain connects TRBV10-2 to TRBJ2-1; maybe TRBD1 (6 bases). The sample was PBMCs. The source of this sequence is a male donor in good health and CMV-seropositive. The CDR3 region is CASSGTPYNEQFF. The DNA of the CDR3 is TGCGCCAGCAGCGGGACACCATACAATGAGCAGTTCTTC.